This T cell receptor beta chain is from a study of breast tumors, draining lymph nodes, adjacent tissues. The study's findings and limits: Most tumor T cells seemingly derive from lymph node, then expand in tumor.

Germline trimming cut 4 bases from V and 4 bases from J; bases unmatched to any gene: 5. The germline V gene encodes CDR1 SGHTA and CDR2 FQGNSA. The CDR3 contains 15 residues. TCRdb reprocessed the multiplex PCR reads via MiXCR and lists one record per CDR3 protein. The sample has about 180,000 distinct CDR3 sequences, around a third seen once. This clonotype occurred many times. Its antigen is not known. Breast cancer patients provided tissue from their axillary draining lymph nodes. The chain combines TRBV7-2 with TRBJ1-3; 9 bases are shared with TRBD1. The clonotype originates from a female donor with breast cancer. Some clones in this sample may be carry-over from other donors' samples. The specimen sequenced was axillary lymph node tissue. CDR3 sequence: CASSSWDRVGNTIYF. CDR3 bases: TGTGCCAGCAGCTCCTGGGACAGGGTGGGAAACACCATATATTTT. Full variable domain (missing parts from reference TRBV7-2 and TRBJ1-3): GAGVSQSPSNKVTEKGKDVELRCDPISGHTALYWYRQSLGQGLEFLIYFQGNSAPDKSGLPSDRFSAERTGGSVSTLTIQRTQQEDSAVYLCASSSWDRVGNTIYFGEGSWLTVV.